Below are 30 T cell receptor beta chains sequenced from a single sample in a study of radiotherapy plus CTLA-4 blockade in lung cancer. Using immunoSEQ multiplex PCR, the repertoire was profiled, and TCRdb retains in-frame clones only, with some absent. In the table there are fewer than 35,000 clones, roughly 70% of which are singletons. The source material was peripheral blood, sampled from a patient treated with radiotherapy plus ipilimumab. All receptors derive from a human donor with non-small cell lung cancer that progressed on radiotherapy plus ipilimumab.

J is TRBJ2-3 and V is TRBV5-1; 8 bases fit TRBD1. The CDR3 contains 14 residues. Losses at the gene ends were 3 bases for V and 4 bases for J; bases not matched to a gene: 4. CDR1 SGHRS and CDR2 YFSETQ come from the germline V gene. In DNA, the CDR3 is TGCGCCAGCAGCTGGGGGACAGGAGCAGATACGCAGTATTTT. Translating gives CASSWGTGADTQYF.

In its sample, this clone was seen a few times. The CDR3 DNA sequence: TGTGCCAGCAAGCGGGGGCGTGGAGTGGGCAATCAGCCCCAGCATTTT. This sequence encodes CASKRGRGVGNQPQHF. V gene TRBV27 combines with J gene TRBJ1-5, with a possible D match to TRBD1 (6 bases). The V gene lost 7 bases and the J gene lost 2 bases, with 18 bases spanning the gap. CDR1 is MNHEY and CDR2 is SMNVEV in the germline V gene (reference sequence). The CDR3 sequence is 16 residues long.

The V and J genes are TRBV7-3 and TRBJ2-1; a possible D gene is TRBD2 (7 bases). CDR1 is SGHTA, CDR2 FQGTGA, per germline. The CDR3 extends over 16 amino acids. V shed 5 bases and J shed 5 bases, with 19 bases lying between them. Written as DNA, the CDR3 is TGTGCCAGCAGCCAACGACCGGGGGGCCTAGACAATGAGCAGTTCTTC. The encoded protein is CASSQRPGGLDNEQFF.

This rearrangement joins TRBV7-8 to TRBJ1-2, with 8 nucleotides matching TRBD1. The CDR3 length is 16 residues. The V gene end was trimmed by 5 bases and the J gene end by 0 bases; junction bases not matched to a gene: 8. CDR1 and CDR2 (germline): SGHVS, FQNEAQ. In DNA, the CDR3 is TGTGCCAGCAGCCAAGAGGACAGGGCAGCTAACTATGGCTACACCTTC. This encodes CASSQEDRAANYGYTF.

The V call is TRBV30, the J call TRBJ2-3; D unresolved. The CDR3 runs to 16 residues. V lost 2 bases, J lost 2 bases, and 17 bases lay in between. Germline V gene lookup returns CDR1 GTSNPN and CDR2 SVGIG (reference sequence). CDR3 bases: TGTGCCTGGAGTACATATAACAGCTTTTTCACAGATACGCAGTATTTT. Protein sequence: CAWSTYNSFFTDTQYF.

The chain couples TRBV15 to TRBJ1-2; 7 bases are a match to TRBD1. With V trimmed by 2 bases and J by 5 bases, 14 bases remained unmatched. Per the germline V gene, CDR1 is LNHNV and CDR2 is YYDKDF (reference sequence). The CDR3 has 17 amino acids. This CDR3 is CATSRTQGFSGRYGYTF. The CDR3 DNA is TGTGCCACCAGCAGAACACAGGGGTTCTCCGGTCGGTATGGCTACACCTTC.

This chain links TRBV5-1 with TRBJ2-7, with TRBD1 matching 9 bases. V was pared by 0 bases and J by 4 bases, with 5 bases of the junction left unmatched. The CDR3 sequence is 15 residues long. Germline CDR1 reads SGHRS; CDR2 reads YFSETQ. The CDR3 nucleotides are TGCGCCAGCAGCTTGGCCTTGACAGGGGGGTACGAGCAGTACTTC. The encoded protein is CASSLALTGGYEQYF.

The CDR3 sequence: CASTSRPGEPGANVLTF. DNA of the CDR3: TGTGCCAGCACCTCAAGGCCAGGGGAGCCTGGGGCCAACGTCCTGACTTTC. The V and J genes are TRBV2 and TRBJ2-6, with D perhaps matching TRBD1 (6 bases). Germline loops: CDR1 SNHLY, CDR2 FYNNEI. This CDR3 has 17 residues. Deletions cut 7 bases from V and 2 bases from J, with 18 bases between.

This clone has just a few counts. The chain carries TRBV5-4 and TRBJ1-2, with D tentatively TRBD1 (6 bases). Germline V lookup: CDR1 SGHNT, CDR2 YYREEE (reference sequence). Between the trimmed V and J ends, which lost 0 bases and 6 bases, there was a span of 15 bases. This CDR3 has 15 amino acids. The CDR3 loop reads CASSLVAGASDGYTF. CDR3 nucleotides: TGTGCCAGCAGCTTGGTTGCAGGGGCGAGCGATGGCTACACCTTC.

The chain is built from TRBV11-2 and TRBJ2-1, with 11 bases fitting TRBD2. Germline loops: CDR1 SGHAT, CDR2 FQNNGV. The CDR3 is 16 residues long. The junction had 7 bases not matched to a gene; V was cut back by 1 base and J by 8 bases. The CDR3 is CASSLGSSGGSYEQFF. The CDR3 nucleotides read TGTGCCAGCAGCTTAGGGTCTAGCGGGGGGAGCTATGAGCAGTTCTTC.

V and J are TRBV27 and TRBJ1-2; D possibly corresponds to TRBD1 (5 bases). The V and J ends lost 2 bases and 4 bases respectively, with 14 bases between them. Germline-derived CDR1 and CDR2 are MNHEY and SMNVEV (reference sequence). The CDR3 extends over 15 amino acids. Here the CDR3 DNA reads TGTGCCAGCAGTTTAGTGGGCAGGGTGGGCTATGGCTACACCTTC. Translating gives CASSLVGRVGYGYTF.

Only one count was recorded for this clone. The chain uses TRBV7-2 and TRBJ2-7; the D is unclear. Germline lookup yields CDR1 SGHTA and CDR2 FQGNSA. This CDR3 contains 15 residues. The V end was cut by 1 base, the J end by 2 bases, with 12 bases between. CDR3 residues: CASSLVVDGPYEQYF. CDR3 bases: TGTGCCAGCAGCTTAGTGGTTGACGGACCCTACGAGCAGTACTTC.

The rearrangement links TRBV9 to TRBJ1-2, with a possible D match to TRBD1 (6 bases). The germline CDR1 and CDR2 sequences are SGDLS and YYNGEE. V shed 4 bases and J shed 7 bases, with 17 bases lying between them. This CDR3 has 14 amino acids. CDR3 sequence reads: CASSPGAGEGGYTF. As DNA, the CDR3 is TGTGCCAGCAGCCCAGGGGCAGGAGAAGGTGGCTACACCTTC.

This clone was seen a single time. This rearrangement joins TRBV5-1 to TRBJ1-1; 7 positions match TRBD1. This CDR3 contains 14 residues. Losses at the gene ends were 9 bases for V and 0 bases for J; bases not matched to a gene: 8. Germline CDR1 and CDR2: SGHRS and YFSETQ. CDR3 amino acids: CATRQGAMNTEAFF. The CDR3 DNA reads TGCGCCACCCGACAGGGAGCGATGAACACTGAAGCTTTCTTT.

There are a few counts of this clone. This sequence joins TRBV9 and TRBJ2-5; TRBD1 might be the D (6 bases). V was shortened by 0 bases and J by 4 bases, with 7 bases between the two germline ends. The germline CDR1 and CDR2 sequences are SGDLS and YYNGEE. CDR3 length: 13 amino acids. The CDR3 region is CASSVGGRETQYF. The CDR3 DNA follows: TGTGCCAGCAGCGTAGGGGGGCGAGAGACCCAGTACTTC.

This chain joins TRBV5-8 and TRBJ2-4; D not certain. Germline CDR1 reads SGHTS; CDR2 reads YDEGEE. V was clipped by 0 bases and J by 0 bases, with 4 bases between them. The CDR3 is 14 residues long. The CDR3 DNA sequence: TGTGCCAGCAGCTTGGTTACAGCCAAAAACATTCAGTACTTC. Translated, it gives CASSLVTAKNIQYF. Supplemented by reference TRBV5-8 and TRBJ2-4, the full variable domain reads EAGVTQSPTHLIKTRGQQATLRCSPISGHTSVYWYQQALGLGLQFLLWYDEGEERNRGNFPPRFSGRQFPNYSSELNVNALELEDSALYLCASSLVTAKNIQYFGAGTRLSVL.

The rearrangement links TRBV28 to TRBJ1-2; 9 positions match TRBD1. The germline gives CDR1 MDHEN, CDR2 SYDVKM. This CDR3 spans 15 amino acids. Unmatched junction bases numbered 5, after V lost 2 bases and J lost 4 bases. CDR3 loop: CASSLGGTGIYGYTF. DNA of the CDR3: TGTGCCAGCAGTTTAGGGGGGACAGGGATCTATGGCTACACCTTC.

The chain employs TRBV19 and TRBJ2-1; 8 bases map to TRBD2. The CDR3 contains 16 residues. With V trimmed by 5 bases and J by 6 bases, 12 bases remained unmatched. Germline V gene sequence: CDR1 LNHDA, CDR2 SQIVND (reference sequence). The CDR3 coding sequence is TGTGCCAGTAGTCCGGGGACTAGTGGGGCCTTCAATGAGCAGTTCTTC. Residues: CASSPGTSGAFNEQFF.

The V and J genes are TRBV9 and TRBJ2-1; 7 nucleotides align to TRBD1. This CDR3 contains 16 residues. J gave up 2 bases and V 6 bases, and 11 bases lay outside the gene matches. Looked up from germline, CDR1 is SGDLS and CDR2 is YYNGEE. CDR3 sequence (DNA): TGTGCCAGCACTCAACTTGCCGACAGGGCCTACAATGAGCAGTTCTTC. As protein: CASTQLADRAYNEQFF.

This chain joins TRBV28 and TRBJ2-3, with 10 bases fitting TRBD1. The germline gives CDR1 MDHEN, CDR2 SYDVKM. CDR3 length: 15 residues. Trimming cost V 3 bases and J 5 bases; bases outside gene matches: 5. The CDR3 reads CASSLPGTGVDTQYF. As DNA, the CDR3 is TGTGCCAGCAGTTTGCCCGGGACAGGGGTAGATACGCAGTATTTT.

Regarding this clone: One junction end disagrees with the germline gene, perhaps due to a read error. At the DNA level, this CDR3 is encoded by other sequences in the same sample as well. CDR3 residues: CAISTYFGEQGQETQYF. In DNA form, the CDR3 reads TGTGCCATCAGTACTTATTTTGGGGAACAGGGTCAAGAGACACAGTACTTC. The chain is built from TRBV10-3 and TRBJ2-5, with a tentative D call TRBD1 (6 bases). Germline lookup yields CDR1 ENHRY and CDR2 SYGVKD. CDR3 length: 17 amino acids.

The chain joins TRBV7-2 to TRBJ1-1; TRBD1 is a possible D gene (6 bases). The CDR3 contains 16 residues. Trimming removed 6 bases from V and 0 bases from J, with 17 bases in between. Per germline, CDR1 SGHTA and CDR2 FQGNSA. CDR3: CASRLRGDWVNTEAFF. The CDR3 DNA sequence: TGTGCCAGCAGGCTTAGGGGGGATTGGGTGAACACTGAAGCTTTCTTT.

The V and J genes are TRBV7-8 and TRBJ1-2, with D possibly being TRBD1 (5 bases). The V and J ends lost 1 base and 7 bases respectively, with 10 bases between them. The CDR3 runs 13 residues. Germline V gene sequence: CDR1 SGHVS, CDR2 FQNEAQ. As DNA, the CDR3 is TGTGCCAGCAGCTTAGGAGGGGACTCTGGCTACACCTTC. Protein product: CASSLGGDSGYTF.

The gene calls are TRBV27 and TRBJ2-7; possibly TRBD1 or TRBD2 for D (5 bases each). Trimming stripped 3 bases from V and 7 bases from J, with 13 bases between. The CDR3 is made up of 13 amino acids. Germline CDR1 and CDR2: MNHEY and SMNVEV (reference sequence). The CDR3 coding sequence is TGTGCCAGCAGTTTTTATAAGGGACGGGAGCAGTACTTC. This sequence encodes CASSFYKGREQYF.

In DNA form, the CDR3 reads TGTGCCAGCAGCTTAGCGGTCAATCAGCCCCAGCATTTT. The encoded protein is CASSLAVNQPQHF. V is TRBV7-2 and J is TRBJ1-5; no reliable D call. Germline V CDR1 and CDR2: SGHTA, FQGNSA. The CDR3 has 13 residues. Trimming stripped 0 bases from V and 3 bases from J, with 3 bases between.

V gene TRBV28 combines with J gene TRBJ2-7; 7 positions agree with TRBD1. The CDR3 is made up of 16 amino acids. CDR1 MDHEN and CDR2 SYDVKM come from the germline V gene. V trimming: 6 bases; J trimming: 3 bases; junction bases outside the gene matches: 14. This CDR3 is CASRRSEGAKVYEQYF. For the CDR3, the DNA is TGTGCCAGCAGGCGATCAGAGGGGGCGAAAGTCTACGAGCAGTACTTC. Based on the CDR3 plus reference TRBV28 and TRBJ2-7, the full variable domain is DVKVTQSSRYLVKRTGEKVFLECVQDMDHENMFWYRQDPGLGLRLIYFSYDVKMKEKGDIPEGYSVSREKKERFSLILESASTNQTSMYLCASRRSEGAKVYEQYFGPGTRLTVT.

The chain has TRBV6-5 and TRBJ2-7, with D maybe TRBD2 (5 bases). Per the germline V gene, CDR1 is MNHEY and CDR2 is SVGAGI. V gave up 2 bases and J gave up 3 bases, with 8 bases separating them. The CDR3 is 13 amino acids. CDR3 in amino acids: CASSYEEVYEQYF. The CDR3, as DNA: TGTGCCAGCAGTTACGAGGAGGTCTACGAGCAGTACTTC.

The chain links TRBV29-1 to TRBJ1-4, with a weak D call TRBD1 (6 bases). The CDR3 consists of 12 residues. From germline, CDR1 is SQVTM and CDR2 ANQGSEA. V gave up 4 bases and J gave up 5 bases, with 8 bases separating them. In DNA, the CDR3 is TGCAGCGTTGCACAGGGAAATGAAAAACTGTTTTTT. This sequence encodes CSVAQGNEKLFF.

The chain has TRBV19 and TRBJ2-3, with TRBD2 matching 8 bases. The V gene end was trimmed by 5 bases and the J gene end by 3 bases; junction bases not matched to a gene: 13. Germline lookup yields CDR1 LNHDA and CDR2 SQIVND (reference sequence). This CDR3 comprises 17 residues. The CDR3 loop is CASSPRTSPFITDTQYF. In DNA form, the CDR3 reads TGTGCCAGTAGTCCCCGGACTAGCCCCTTTATAACAGATACGCAGTATTTT.

This chain links TRBV28 with TRBJ1-6; weak D call: TRBD1 (5 bases). The CDR3 runs 14 residues. The V gene's germline CDR1 is MDHEN and CDR2 SYDVKM. Trimming took 6 bases from V and 6 from J, leaving 12 bases between them. The CDR3 nucleotides read TGTGCCAGCAGGACCGGGACGGGTAATTCACCCCTCCACTTT. It specifies CASRTGTGNSPLHF.